This is a list of T cell receptor beta chains from one sample in a study of neoadjuvant anti-PD-1 for oral cavity cancer. Using immunoSEQ multiplex PCR, the repertoire was profiled, and TCRdb retains in-frame clones only, with some absent. The sample has some 14,000 clones, approximately 77% seen once. This specimen was PBMCs, taken after nivolumab (anti-PD-1) treatment. The receptors were gathered from a person aged 35-79 years with oral cavity squamous cell carcinoma. CDR3s include the opening cysteine and the closing phenylalanine or tryptophan. A D gene is named only where the DNA matches it firmly. Only part of the rows carry a size: once, few, many, or a class if the clone is expanded.

J: TRBJ2-1
size: medium-sized
V: TRBV19
D: -
DNA: TGTGCCAGTAGTATAGATAATGGGGCCGGCAATGAGCAGTTCTTC
CDR3: CASSIDNGAGNEQFF

J: TRBJ1-1
size: -
V: TRBV19
D: -
DNA: TGTGCCAGTATTTCCCAATCGGGAAGTCACCTTAACAAGGCTGAAGCTTTCTTT
CDR3: CASISQSGSHLNKAEAFF

J: TRBJ1-5
size: -
V: TRBV15
D: TRBD1
DNA: TGTGCCACCAGCAGAGGAGGTACAGGGGATTATAGCAATCAGCCCCAGCATTTT
CDR3: CATSRGGTGDYSNQPQHF

J: TRBJ2-1
size: -
V: TRBV6-6
D: TRBD2
DNA: TGTGCCAGCACCACGGGGGGGATGCATGAGCAGTTCTTC
CDR3: CASTTGGMHEQFF

J: TRBJ2-3
size: -
V: TRBV19
D: TRBD1
DNA: TGTGCCAGTACCCCACAGGGGCTCACAGATACGCAGTATTTT
CDR3: CASTPQGLTDTQYF

J: TRBJ2-2
size: -
V: TRBV5-1
D: TRBD1
DNA: TGCGCCAGCAGCACACGACAGGGGTACACCGGGGAGCTGTTTTTT
CDR3: CASSTRQGYTGELFF

J: TRBJ2-1
size: once
V: TRBV11-1
D: -
DNA: TGTGCCAGCAGCGCCGGACTGAGCTACAATGAGCAGTTCTTC
CDR3: CASSAGLSYNEQFF

J: TRBJ2-7
size: few
V: TRBV14
D: TRBD2
DNA: TGTGCCAGCAGCCAAGCCCGGGCTAGCGGGGGACGCGAGCAGTACTTC
CDR3: CASSQARASGGREQYF

J: TRBJ1-1
size: -
V: TRBV27
D: -
DNA: TGTGCCAGCAGTTTAAACGACCTATCCACTGAAGCTTTCTTT
CDR3: CASSLNDLSTEAFF

J: TRBJ1-2
size: few
V: TRBV5-1
D: -
DNA: TGCGCCAGCAAACGGTCCAGCGGAGAGGATGGCTACACCTTC
CDR3: CASKRSSGEDGYTF

J: TRBJ2-7
size: -
V: TRBV6-1
D: TRBD2
DNA: TGTGCCAGCAGGCCGGGACTAGCGGGGGCCTACGAGCAGTACTTC
CDR3: CASRPGLAGAYEQYF

J: TRBJ1-2
size: -
V: TRBV20-1
D: -
DNA: TGCAGTGCTAGGCCGGGTGGCTACACCTTC
CDR3: CSARPGGYTF

J: TRBJ2-7
size: few
V: TRBV7-9
D: TRBD1
DNA: TGTGCCAGCAGACAGGGGACAGAGAGCTACGAGCAGTACTTC
CDR3: CASRQGTESYEQYF

J: TRBJ1-2
size: -
V: TRBV5-1
D: -
DNA: TGCGCCAGCAGCTTGGATCTGGACAGCCCTTATGGCTACACCTTC
CDR3: CASSLDLDSPYGYTF

J: TRBJ2-2
size: few
V: TRBV7-8
D: -
DNA: TGTGCCAGCAGCCCAGTGGGGGGAACCGGGGAGCTGTTTTTT
CDR3: CASSPVGGTGELFF

J: TRBJ1-3
size: -
V: TRBV19
D: -
DNA: TGTGCCAGTTCCCCGGGACACTCTGGAAACACCATATATTTT
CDR3: CASSPGHSGNTIYF

J: TRBJ1-5
size: -
V: TRBV19
D: -
DNA: TGTGCCAGTAGTAGGGCAGGGGTTCAGCCCCAGCATTTT
CDR3: CASSRAGVQPQHF

J: TRBJ1-2
size: few
V: TRBV13
D: -
DNA: TGTGCCAGCAGTCACGGGGCAGCCTATGGCTACACCTTC
CDR3: CASSHGAAYGYTF

J: TRBJ2-7
size: once
V: TRBV28
D: TRBD1
DNA: TGTGCCAGCAGCGCCCCGGGACAGGGGAGGGAGCAGTACTTC
CDR3: CASSAPGQGREQYF

J: TRBJ1-4
size: -
V: TRBV19
D: TRBD1
DNA: TGTGCCAGTAGTATAATGGGACAGGTTAATGAAAAACTGTTTTTT
CDR3: CASSIMGQVNEKLFF

J: TRBJ2-3
size: few
V: TRBV5-5
D: -
DNA: TGTGCCAGCAGCTACACAGGGTTCGTCGCAGATACGCAGTATTTT
CDR3: CASSYTGFVADTQYF

J: TRBJ2-7
size: once
V: TRBV28
D: -
DNA: TGTGCCAGCAGTTTAGGGATAGGAGGGGAGCAGTACTTC
CDR3: CASSLGIGGEQYF

J: TRBJ1-1
size: -
V: TRBV25-1
D: -
DNA: TGTGCCAGCAGTGAATTTAAGGGTAACACTGAAGCTTTCTTT
CDR3: CASSEFKGNTEAFF

J: TRBJ2-1
size: once
V: TRBV7-9
D: TRBD2
DNA: TGTGCCAGCAGCCCCCAAAGACTAGCGGGACGTGAGCAGTTCTTC
CDR3: CASSPQRLAGREQFF

J: TRBJ1-5
size: -
V: TRBV28
D: -
DNA: TGTGCCAGCAGTTTAAGGCAGCCTAATCAGCCCCAGCATTTT
CDR3: CASSLRQPNQPQHF

J: TRBJ2-4
size: -
V: TRBV28
D: -
DNA: TGTGCCAGCAGTTTAGGATTGGCCTGGCTAGCCAAAAACATTCAGTACTTC
CDR3: CASSLGLAWLAKNIQYF

J: TRBJ1-4
size: -
V: TRBV6-6
D: -
DNA: TGTGCCAGCAGACTCGGCGCTAATGAAAAACTGTTTTTT
CDR3: CASRLGANEKLFF

J: TRBJ2-7
size: few
V: TRBV7-9
D: -
DNA: TGTGCCAGCAGCTCACTGCGGAGCTCCTACGAGCAGTACTTC
CDR3: CASSSLRSSYEQYF

J: TRBJ1-1
size: few
V: TRBV5-5
D: -
DNA: TGTGCCAGCAGCTTCGCAGGGGTGAACACTGAAGCTTTCTTT
CDR3: CASSFAGVNTEAFF

J: TRBJ1-2
size: few
V: TRBV2
D: TRBD1
DNA: TGTGCCAGCAGTGAGGCGGGACAGGAGTACTATGGCTACACCTTC
CDR3: CASSEAGQEYYGYTF

J: TRBJ1-1
size: -
V: TRBV27
D: -
DNA: TGTGCCAGCAGGGGGGGGATGGCAGACACTGAAGCTTTCTTT
CDR3: CASRGGMADTEAFF

J: TRBJ1-1
size: -
V: TRBV7-9
D: TRBD1
DNA: TGTGCCAGCAGCGATCGGACAGGGGCGCAGAACACTGAAGCTTTCTTT
CDR3: CASSDRTGAQNTEAFF

J: TRBJ2-5
size: few
V: TRBV4-1
D: TRBD2
DNA: TGCGCCAGCAGCCAAGATCTGACTAGCCCTGCCCAGTACTTC
CDR3: CASSQDLTSPAQYF

J: TRBJ2-5
size: once
V: TRBV7-9
D: -
DNA: TGTGCCAGCAGCGTCATGCGGACCCAGTACTTC
CDR3: CASSVMRTQYF

J: TRBJ1-3
size: -
V: TRBV6-1
D: -
DNA: TGTGCCAGCAGTGAAGACCCTTCGACAGCTGGAAACACCATATATTTT
CDR3: CASSEDPSTAGNTIYF

J: TRBJ1-2
size: -
V: TRBV21-1
D: -
DNA: TGTGCCAGCAGCAAAGTTTGGACAGGGGCTTATAGGTCTAACTATGGCTACACCTTC
CDR3: CASSKVWTGAYRSNYGYTF